This entry lists 29 T cell receptor beta chains sequenced from one sample in a study of vaccination effects on CD4 cells after COVID-19. Measured with immunoSEQ multiplex PCR; TCRdb has only the in-frame clones, and not every one. The sample has more than 35,000 clones, about three fifths seen once. No antigen has been assigned to these receptors. ViraFEST used viral peptide pools to expand antigen-specific CD4+ T cells before sequencing. Subsequent to a culture period of under 11 days, CD4+ T cells were isolated. People in the vaccine group had not been infected with SARS-CoV-2 before, and their nucleocapsid antibodies were negative. Sequenced material: CD4+ T cells from PBMCs cultured with HCoV-OC43 spike peptides, taken before COVID-19 vaccination. As for subset: HCoV-OC43 spike overlapping peptide pool stimulation. Receptors originate from a human donor who received a COVID-19 vaccine.

The chain is built from TRBV30 and TRBJ1-1; unclear D gene. The CDR3 totals 12 residues. Germline CDR1 and CDR2: GTSNPN and SVGIG (reference sequence). V gave up 4 bases and J gave up 8 bases, with 14 bases separating them. Here the CDR3 reads CAWKTQVVEAFF. The CDR3 DNA reads as TGTGCCTGGAAGACCCAGGTGGTAGAAGCTTTCTTT.

The CDR3 DNA reads as TGTGCCACCAGTGATTTGCCTAGCGGGGGGCTTCAAGATGAGCAGTTCTTC. It codes for CATSDLPSGGLQDEQFF. The chain uses TRBV24-1 and TRBJ2-1; 11 bases fit TRBD2. Germline lookup yields CDR1 KGHDR and CDR2 SFDVKD. J gave up 8 bases and V 0 bases, and 8 bases lay outside the gene matches. This CDR3 comprises 17 residues.

This clone occurred once. This sequence joins TRBV5-1 and TRBJ1-2; D is possibly TRBD1 (5 bases). Trimming cost V 7 bases and J 0 bases, with 22 bases left between them. Germline-derived CDR1 and CDR2 are SGHRS and YFSETQ. This CDR3 region has 17 residues. CDR3 sequence: CASRNPSGPGANYGYTF. Here the CDR3 DNA reads TGCGCCAGCCGAAATCCATCAGGACCGGGGGCTAACTATGGCTACACCTTC. Variable domain in full (rest from reference TRBV5-1 and TRBJ1-2): KAGVTQTPRYLIKTRGQQVTLSCSPISGHRSVSWYQQTPGQGLQFLFEYFSETQRNKGNFPGRFSGRQFSNSRSEMNVSTLELGDSALYLCASRNPSGPGANYGYTFGSGTRLTVV.

This clone occurred a few times. The chain carries TRBV5-1 and TRBJ2-3; 11 bases map to TRBD2. Germline V gene sequence: CDR1 SGHRS, CDR2 YFSETQ. V dropped 4 bases and J dropped 5; count of bases not matched to a gene: 15. The CDR3 loop spans 18 amino acids. CDR3: CASSAGLGLAAEQDTQYF. As DNA, the CDR3 is TGCGCCAGCAGCGCCGGGTTGGGACTAGCGGCCGAACAAGATACGCAGTATTTT.

This chain uses TRBV19 with TRBJ2-3; maybe TRBD2 (6 bases). Germline V lookup: CDR1 LNHDA, CDR2 SQIVND (reference sequence). The CDR3 has 21 residues. Trimming removed 2 bases from V and 0 bases from J, with 27 bases in between. The CDR3 bases are TGTGCCAGTAGTATACGGCCCTGGTTACCAGGAGGGGCGAGTAGCACAGATACGCAGTATTTT. It specifies CASSIRPWLPGGASSTDTQYF. Drawing the rest from reference TRBV19 and TRBJ2-3, the complete variable domain is DGGITQSPKYLFRKEGQNVTLSCEQNLNHDAMYWYRQDPGQGLRLIYYSQIVNDFQKGDIAEGYSVSREKKESFPLTVTSAQKNPTAFYLCASSIRPWLPGGASSTDTQYFGPGTRLTVL.

This clone showed up just once. This rearrangement joins TRBV20-1 to TRBJ1-2, with D unresolved. The V gene's germline CDR1 is DFQATT and CDR2 SNEGSKA (reference sequence). The CDR3 runs 11 residues. Deletions cut 2 bases from V and 8 bases from J, with 9 bases between. The CDR3 loop is CSARWEGGYTF. The DNA of the CDR3 is TGCAGTGCTAGATGGGAGGGCGGCTACACCTTC.

The genes are TRBV7-6 and TRBJ1-1; tentative D call: TRBD1 (5 bases). V was clipped by 5 bases and J by 8 bases, with 24 bases between them. The CDR3 has 16 amino acids. The germline V gene has CDR1 SGHVS and CDR2 FNYEAQ. CDR3 DNA: TGTGCCAGCAGCAAAGGGTCCGGGCTTCGGGGGAACGAAGCTTTCTTT. Protein product: CASSKGSGLRGNEAFF.

The chain uses TRBV5-1 and TRBJ2-3, with D perhaps TRBD2 (6 bases). The CDR3 covers 13 residues. Germline CDR1 is SGHRS and CDR2 is YFSETQ. V was trimmed by 3 bases and J by 8 bases, leaving 13 bases between them. The CDR3: CASSSGSGSTQYF. The CDR3 bases are TGCGCCAGCAGCTCGGGTAGCGGCTCTACGCAGTATTTT.

The rearrangement uses TRBV6-5 and TRBJ1-5, with a possible D match to TRBD1 (6 bases). Trimming stripped 4 bases from V and 5 bases from J, with 9 bases between. The CDR3 is made up of 13 amino acids. Germline CDR1 MNHEY, CDR2 SVGAGI. The CDR3 coding sequence is TGTGCCAGCAGTTCTTCAGGGGATCAGCCCCAGCATTTT. Translation: CASSSSGDQPQHF.

The chain carries TRBV19 and TRBJ1-2, with D possibly TRBD1 on 6 matching bases. There are 14 residues in the CDR3. Germline V gives CDR1 LNHDA, CDR2 SQIVND (reference sequence). V gave up 6 bases and J gave up 8 bases, with 19 bases separating them. CDR3 region: CASSQSLQGGGYTF. The CDR3 coding sequence is TGTGCCAGTAGCCAATCCCTACAGGGTGGAGGCTACACCTTC.

The J gene is TRBJ1-2, the V gene TRBV20-1; D possibly corresponds to TRBD1 (5 bases). The CDR3 loop spans 11 amino acids. Germline V gives CDR1 DFQATT, CDR2 SNEGSKA (reference sequence). The V end lost 6 bases, the J end lost 7 bases, and 12 bases lay between the germline ends. DNA of the CDR3: TGCAGTGCCATAAGACAGCGTGGCTACACCTTC. Translated: CSAIRQRGYTF.

The chain uses TRBV5-3 and TRBJ1-5, with unresolved D. TRBV5-3 is an ORF for which the function is uncertain. Trimming stripped 0 bases from V and 6 bases from J, with 13 bases between. The CDR3 has 15 amino acids. Here the CDR3 DNA reads TGTGCCAGAAGCTTGGGCAGGAGATCAGGTCAGCCCCAGCATTTT. Translated: CARSLGRRSGQPQHF.

J is TRBJ2-7 and V is TRBV12-3 or TRBV12-4; 10 bases are a match to TRBD1. The length of the CDR3 is 13 residues. Trimming removed 5 bases from V and 6 bases from J; junction bases left unmatched: 4. The CDR3 nucleotides are TGTGCCAGCAGTCGGGACAGGGGTGCCGAGCAGTACTTC. This sequence encodes CASSRDRGAEQYF.

The J gene is TRBJ2-7, the V gene TRBV5-4; D might be TRBD2 (5 bases). The CDR3 totals 14 residues. Between the trimmed V and J ends, which lost 3 bases and 4 bases, there was a span of 14 bases. The germline CDR1 and CDR2 sequences are SGHNT and YYREEE (reference sequence). The CDR3 region is CASSSGRGNYEQYF. The CDR3, as DNA: TGTGCCAGCAGCTCCGGAAGAGGGAATTACGAGCAGTACTTC.

This clone turned up a few times. This rearrangement joins TRBV7-9 to TRBJ1-2; a possible D gene is TRBD1 (6 bases). Germline assignment: CDR1 SEHNR and CDR2 FQNEAQ (reference sequence). V was shortened by 5 bases and J by 3 bases, with 22 bases between the two germline ends. The CDR3 is made up of 17 amino acids. CDR3 bases: TGTGCCAGCAGCCCTGCCCGGGATGGACAGAGTGACTATGGCTACACCTTC. Amino acid sequence: CASSPARDGQSDYGYTF.

J is TRBJ2-7 and V is TRBV3-1 (or the pseudogene TRBV3-2); 8 bases are shared with TRBD1. Unmatched junction bases numbered 6, after V lost 1 base and J lost 1 base. The CDR3 runs to 16 residues. The germline gives CDR1 LGHDT, CDR2 YNNKEL (reference sequence). The CDR3 DNA follows: TGTGCCAGCAGCCAAGCCCCCGGGACAGGATCCTACGAGCAGTACTTC. It translates to CASSQAPGTGSYEQYF.

This rearrangement joins TRBV6-5 to TRBJ1-2; D not resolved. The CDR3 loop spans 15 amino acids. Trimming cost V 0 bases and J 8 bases, with 16 bases left between them. CDR1 and CDR2 (germline): MNHEY, SVGAGI. Here the CDR3 reads CASSYSPDGIYGYTF. CDR3 bases: TGTGCCAGCAGTTACTCGCCGGATGGGATCTACGGCTACACCTTC.

The V gene is TRBV6-5, the J gene TRBJ2-1, with 8 bases identical to TRBD2. The germline gives CDR1 MNHEY, CDR2 SVGAGI. Trimming at V came to 2 bases and at J to 3 bases, leaving 3 bases not matched to a gene. This CDR3 comprises 15 residues. This CDR3 reads CASSYSTSGYNEQFF. CDR3 nucleotide sequence: TGTGCCAGCAGTTACAGCACTAGCGGCTACAATGAGCAGTTCTTC.

CDR3 region: CSATRATRQYF. In DNA form, the CDR3 reads TGCAGTGCTACCCGAGCCACTAGGCAGTATTTT. V is TRBV20-1 and J is TRBJ2-3, with a tentative D call TRBD2 (5 bases). The germline V gene has CDR1 DFQATT and CDR2 SNEGSKA (reference sequence). V dropped 4 bases and J dropped 11 bases, with 13 bases sitting between them. The CDR3 spans 11 residues.

The chain combines TRBV5-5 with TRBJ1-2, with D possibly matching TRBD1 (6 bases). This CDR3 spans 14 amino acids. Trimming pared 0 bases from V and 8 bases from J, leaving 14 bases between. Germline assignment: CDR1 SGHKS and CDR2 YYEKEE (reference sequence). CDR3 protein: CASSLDIQGSGYTF. The CDR3 nucleotides are TGTGCCAGCAGCTTGGACATCCAGGGGTCCGGCTACACCTTC.

The chain joins TRBV19 to TRBJ2-7; 8 bases are shared with TRBD2. J was trimmed by 2 bases and V by 8 bases; bases with no gene match: 5. Germline V gene data show CDR1 as LNHDA and CDR2 as SQIVND (reference sequence). The CDR3 totals 13 residues. The CDR3 nucleotides are TGTGCCAGTGTTAGCGGGGACACCTACGAGCAGTACTTC. It is translated as CASVSGDTYEQYF.

This clone was picked up one time. J is TRBJ2-1 and V is TRBV18; TRBD2 is a possible D gene (7 bases). CDR3 length: 15 amino acids. Trimming cost V 2 bases and J 4 bases, with 12 bases left between them. Germline V CDR1 and CDR2: KGHSH, LQKENI. The CDR3 DNA sequence: TGTGCCAGCTCACCAGAGGGGGGGCCGTACAATGAGCAGTTCTTC. As protein: CASSPEGGPYNEQFF.

This clone was recorded a few times. The chain couples TRBV29-1 to TRBJ2-5; D not resolved. V gave up 1 base and J gave up 9 bases, with 9 bases separating them. This CDR3 comprises 11 residues. Germline V gene data show CDR1 as SQVTM and CDR2 as ANQGSEA. The CDR3 spells CSVEGSQAQYF. CDR3 bases: TGCAGCGTTGAAGGGAGCCAGGCCCAGTACTTC.

This rearrangement joins TRBV5-3 to TRBJ2-7; 9 nucleotides agree with TRBD2. TRBV5-3 is known as an ORF, though its function is uncertain. The trim removed 1 base at V and 4 bases at J, leaving 15 bases unmatched. The CDR3 is 18 residues long. The CDR3 here is CARSLKLVGSGRLYEQYF. CDR3 bases: TGTGCCAGAAGCTTGAAGTTGGTAGGTAGCGGGAGATTATACGAGCAGTACTTC.

The chain uses TRBV6-4 and TRBJ2-1; perhaps TRBD1 as D (5 bases). The CDR3 is 16 amino acids. Germline loops: CDR1 MRHNA, CDR2 SNTAGT. Between the trimmed V and J ends, which lost 3 bases and 0 bases, there was a span of 12 bases. The CDR3 sequence is CASSEFAGISYNEQFF. CDR3 DNA: TGTGCCAGCAGTGAATTCGCAGGGATCTCCTACAATGAGCAGTTCTTC.

This chain connects TRBV30 to TRBJ2-3; D is unresolved. Looked up from germline, CDR1 is GTSNPN and CDR2 is SVGIG (reference sequence). V lost 1 base, J lost 6 bases, and 8 bases lay in between. This CDR3 contains 12 residues. The CDR3: CAWSALADTQYF. The CDR3 coding sequence is TGTGCCTGGAGTGCCCTGGCGGATACGCAGTATTTT.

This clone was seen more than once but under ten times. The chain recombines TRBV6-5 with TRBJ1-1; unclear D gene. The ends were cut back, 7 bases at V and 8 bases at J, with 20 bases in the middle. CDR1 is MNHEY, CDR2 SVGAGI, per germline. This CDR3 contains 14 residues. CDR3 DNA sequence: TGTGCCAGCAACTTCCCCGAGAGGGCTGGGGAAGCTTTCTTT. This gives the protein CASNFPERAGEAFF.

The rearrangement uses TRBV9 and TRBJ2-5; 7 bases line up with TRBD1. After removal of 4 bases from V and 2 bases from J, the junction contained 11 bases not matched to a gene. In germline, CDR1 is SGDLS, CDR2 YYNGEE. The CDR3 has 16 residues. For the CDR3, the DNA is TGTGCCAGCAGCATACGAACAGGGGTTTTACAAGAGACCCAGTACTTC. Its translation: CASSIRTGVLQETQYF.

This clone was observed a few times. This sequence joins TRBV2 and TRBJ1-2; TRBD1 matches 12 bases. CDR1 SNHLY and CDR2 FYNNEI come from the germline V gene. CDR3 length: 16 residues. V shed 7 bases and J 4 bases; nucleotides not matched to a gene: 10. DNA for the CDR3: TGTGCCAGCATGATGGGACAGGGGGCTGGTGGCTATGGCTACACCTTC. Amino acid sequence: CASMMGQGAGGYGYTF.